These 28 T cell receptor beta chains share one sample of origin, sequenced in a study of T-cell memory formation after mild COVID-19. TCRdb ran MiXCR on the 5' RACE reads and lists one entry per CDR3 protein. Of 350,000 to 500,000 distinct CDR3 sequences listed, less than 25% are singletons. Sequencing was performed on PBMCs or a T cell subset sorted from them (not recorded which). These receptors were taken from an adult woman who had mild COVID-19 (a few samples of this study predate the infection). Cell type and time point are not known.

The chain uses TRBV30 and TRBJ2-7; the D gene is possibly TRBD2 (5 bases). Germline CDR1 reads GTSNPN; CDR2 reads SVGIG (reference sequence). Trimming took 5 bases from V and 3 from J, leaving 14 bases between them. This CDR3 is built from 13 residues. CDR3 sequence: CAWSRGVVYEQYF. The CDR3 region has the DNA TGTGCCTGGTCCCGGGGAGTGGTCTACGAGCAGTACTTC. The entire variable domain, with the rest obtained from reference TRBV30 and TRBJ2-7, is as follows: SQTIHQWPATLVQPVGSPLSLECTVEGTSNPNLYWYRQAAGRGLQLLFYSVGIGQISSEVPQNLSASRPQDRQFILSSKKLLLSDSGFYLCAWSRGVVYEQYFGPGTRLTVT.

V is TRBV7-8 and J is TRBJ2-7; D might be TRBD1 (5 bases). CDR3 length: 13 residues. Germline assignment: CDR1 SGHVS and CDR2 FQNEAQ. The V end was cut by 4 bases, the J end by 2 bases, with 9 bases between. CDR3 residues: CASSYDRPYEQYF. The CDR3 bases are TGTGCCAGCAGCTACGACAGACCCTACGAGCAGTACTTC. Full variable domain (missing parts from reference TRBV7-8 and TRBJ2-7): GAGVSQSPRYKVAKRGQDVALRCDPISGHVSLFWYQQALGQGPEFLTYFQNEAQLDKSGLPSDRFFAERPEGSVSTLKIQRTQQEDSAVYLCASSYDRPYEQYFGPGTRLTVT.

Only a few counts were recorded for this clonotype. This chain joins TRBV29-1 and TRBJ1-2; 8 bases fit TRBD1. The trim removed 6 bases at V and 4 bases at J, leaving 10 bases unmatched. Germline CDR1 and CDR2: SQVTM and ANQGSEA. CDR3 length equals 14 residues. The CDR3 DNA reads TGCAGCGTGGGAACAGGGGGTTGGTTCTATGGCTACACCTTC. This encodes CSVGTGGWFYGYTF.

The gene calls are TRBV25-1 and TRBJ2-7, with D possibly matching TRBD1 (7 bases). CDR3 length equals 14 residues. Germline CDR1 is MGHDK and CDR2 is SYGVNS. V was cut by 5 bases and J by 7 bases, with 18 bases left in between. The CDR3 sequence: CASSHQGGLSEQYF. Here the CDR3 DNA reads TGTGCCAGCAGTCACCAGGGGGGACTCTCGGAGCAGTACTTC.

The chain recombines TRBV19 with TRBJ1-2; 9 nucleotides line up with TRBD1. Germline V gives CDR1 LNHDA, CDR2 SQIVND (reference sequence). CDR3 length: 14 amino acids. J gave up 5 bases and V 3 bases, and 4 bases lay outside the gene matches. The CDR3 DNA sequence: TGTGCCAGTAGTATGGAACAGGGGGCTTATGGCTACACCTTC. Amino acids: CASSMEQGAYGYTF.

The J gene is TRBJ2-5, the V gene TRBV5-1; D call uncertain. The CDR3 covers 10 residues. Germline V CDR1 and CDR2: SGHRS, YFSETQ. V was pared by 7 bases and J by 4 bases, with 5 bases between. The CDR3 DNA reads TGCGCCAGCTGGGGAGAGACCCAGTACTTC. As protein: CASWGETQYF. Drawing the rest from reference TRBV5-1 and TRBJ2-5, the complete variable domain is KAGVTQTPRYLIKTRGQQVTLSCSPISGHRSVSWYQQTPGQGLQFLFEYFSETQRNKGNFPGRFSGRQFSNSRSEMNVSTLELGDSALYLCASWGETQYFGPGTRLLVL.

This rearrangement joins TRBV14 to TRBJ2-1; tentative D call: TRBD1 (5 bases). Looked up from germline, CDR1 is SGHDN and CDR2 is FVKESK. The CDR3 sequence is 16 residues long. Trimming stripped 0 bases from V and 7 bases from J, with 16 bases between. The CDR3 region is CASSQEIAGKENEQFF. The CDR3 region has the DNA TGTGCCAGCAGCCAAGAGATAGCAGGGAAGGAGAATGAGCAGTTCTTC. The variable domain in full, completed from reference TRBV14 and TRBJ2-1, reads EAGVTQFPSHSVIEKGQTVTLRCDPISGHDNLYWYRRVMGKEIKFLLHFVKESKQDESGMPNNRFLAERTGGTYSTLKVQPAELEDSGVYFCASSQEIAGKENEQFFGPGTRLTVL.

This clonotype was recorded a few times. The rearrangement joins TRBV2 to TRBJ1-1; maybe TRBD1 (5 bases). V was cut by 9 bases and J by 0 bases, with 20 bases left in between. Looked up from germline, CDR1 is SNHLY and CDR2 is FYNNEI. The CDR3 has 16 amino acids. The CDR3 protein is CARNPSGTDLNTEAFF. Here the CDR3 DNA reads TGTGCCAGAAACCCCTCGGGGACCGATTTGAACACTGAAGCTTTCTTT.

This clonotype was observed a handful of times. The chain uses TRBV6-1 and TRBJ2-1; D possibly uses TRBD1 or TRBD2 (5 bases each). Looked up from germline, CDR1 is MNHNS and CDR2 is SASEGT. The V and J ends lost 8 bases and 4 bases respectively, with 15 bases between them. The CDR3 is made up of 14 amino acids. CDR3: CASVPGTEYNEQFF. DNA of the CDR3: TGTGCCAGCGTACCCGGGACGGAATACAATGAGCAGTTCTTC.

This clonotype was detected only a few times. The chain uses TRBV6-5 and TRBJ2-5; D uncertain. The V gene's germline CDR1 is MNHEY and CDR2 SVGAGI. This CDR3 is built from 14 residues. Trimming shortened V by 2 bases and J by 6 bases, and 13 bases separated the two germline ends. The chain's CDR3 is CASSYRPFAKTQYF. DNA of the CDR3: TGTGCCAGCAGTTACCGGCCCTTTGCCAAGACCCAGTACTTC.

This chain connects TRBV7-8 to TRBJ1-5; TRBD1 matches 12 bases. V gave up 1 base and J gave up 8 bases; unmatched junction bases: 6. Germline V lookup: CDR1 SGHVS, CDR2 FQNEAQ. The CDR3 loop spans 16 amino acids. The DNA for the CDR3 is TGTGCCAGCAGCTTAGGGGACAGGGGGCCGGGGGAGCCCCAGCATTTT. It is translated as CASSLGDRGPGEPQHF.

The CDR3 here is CASSPGTSGASGKAQYF. Here the CDR3 DNA reads TGTGCCAGCAGCCCCGGGACTAGCGGGGCCTCTGGGAAGGCGCAGTATTTT. V usage is TRBV7-3 and J usage is TRBJ2-3; 13 bases are a match to TRBD2. This CDR3 spans 17 amino acids. V lost 5 bases, J lost 10 bases, and 15 bases stayed unmatched. CDR1 is SGHTA, CDR2 FQGTGA, per germline.

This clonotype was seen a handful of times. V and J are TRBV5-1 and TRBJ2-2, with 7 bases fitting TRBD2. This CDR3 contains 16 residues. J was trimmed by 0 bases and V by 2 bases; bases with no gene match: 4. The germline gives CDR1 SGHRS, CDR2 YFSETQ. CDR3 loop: CASSLRGDANTGELFF. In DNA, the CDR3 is TGCGCCAGCAGCTTACGGGGGGACGCGAACACCGGGGAGCTGTTTTTT.

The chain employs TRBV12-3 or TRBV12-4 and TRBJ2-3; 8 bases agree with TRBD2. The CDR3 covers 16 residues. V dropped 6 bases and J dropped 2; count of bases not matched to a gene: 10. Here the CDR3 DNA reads TGTGCCAGCAGATCCCCAGTAGCGGGGAACACAGATACGCAGTATTTT. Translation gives CASRSPVAGNTDTQYF.

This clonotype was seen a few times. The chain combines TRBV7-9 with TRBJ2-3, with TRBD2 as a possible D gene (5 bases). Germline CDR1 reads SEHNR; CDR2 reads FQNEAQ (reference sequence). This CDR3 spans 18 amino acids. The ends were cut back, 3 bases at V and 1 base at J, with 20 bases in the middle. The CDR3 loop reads CASSFSPFVSGRTDTQYF. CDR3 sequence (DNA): TGTGCCAGCAGCTTTTCCCCTTTCGTGAGCGGACGCACAGATACGCAGTATTTT.

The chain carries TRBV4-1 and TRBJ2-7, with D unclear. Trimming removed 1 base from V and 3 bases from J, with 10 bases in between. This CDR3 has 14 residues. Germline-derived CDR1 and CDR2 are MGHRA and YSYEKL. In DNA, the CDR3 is TGCGCCAGCAGCCAAGTCCGGCAGAGCTACGAGCAGTACTTC. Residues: CASSQVRQSYEQYF.

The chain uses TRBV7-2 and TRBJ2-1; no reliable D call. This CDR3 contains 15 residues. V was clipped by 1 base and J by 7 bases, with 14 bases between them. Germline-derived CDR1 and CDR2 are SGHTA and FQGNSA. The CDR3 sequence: CASSLVTQTINEQFF. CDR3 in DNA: TGTGCCAGCAGCTTAGTGACTCAAACCATAAATGAGCAGTTCTTC.

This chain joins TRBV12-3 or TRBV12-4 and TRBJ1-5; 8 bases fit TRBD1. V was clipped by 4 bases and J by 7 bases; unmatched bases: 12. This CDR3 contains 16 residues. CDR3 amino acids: CASSSRRQGLWQPQHF. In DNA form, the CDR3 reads TGTGCCAGCAGTTCCCGACGACAGGGGCTTTGGCAGCCCCAGCATTTT.

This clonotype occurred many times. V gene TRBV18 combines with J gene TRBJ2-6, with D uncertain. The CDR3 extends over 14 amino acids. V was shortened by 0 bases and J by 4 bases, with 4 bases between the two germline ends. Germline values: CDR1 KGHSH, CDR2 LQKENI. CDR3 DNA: TGTGCCAGCTCACCACCGCAGGGGGCCAACGTCCTGACTTTC. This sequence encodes CASSPPQGANVLTF.

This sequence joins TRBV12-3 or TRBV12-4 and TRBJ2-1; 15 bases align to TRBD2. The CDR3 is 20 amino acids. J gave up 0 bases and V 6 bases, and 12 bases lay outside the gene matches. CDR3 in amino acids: CASRTPGTSGRCFSYNEQFF. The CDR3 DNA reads TGTGCCAGCAGGACTCCCGGGACTAGCGGGAGGTGTTTCTCCTACAATGAGCAGTTCTTC.

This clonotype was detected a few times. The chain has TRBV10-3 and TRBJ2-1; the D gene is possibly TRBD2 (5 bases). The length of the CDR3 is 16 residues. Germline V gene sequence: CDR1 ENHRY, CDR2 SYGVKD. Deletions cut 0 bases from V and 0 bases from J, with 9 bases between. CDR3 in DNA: TGTGCCATCAGTGAGTCTCCCGGGGTCTCCTACAATGAGCAGTTCTTC. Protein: CAISESPGVSYNEQFF.

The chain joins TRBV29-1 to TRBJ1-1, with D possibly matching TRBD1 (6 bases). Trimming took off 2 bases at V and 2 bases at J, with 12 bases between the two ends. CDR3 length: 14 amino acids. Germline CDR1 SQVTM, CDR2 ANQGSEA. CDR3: CSVEWTARNTEAFF. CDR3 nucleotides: TGCAGCGTTGAATGGACAGCAAGAAACACTGAAGCTTTCTTT.

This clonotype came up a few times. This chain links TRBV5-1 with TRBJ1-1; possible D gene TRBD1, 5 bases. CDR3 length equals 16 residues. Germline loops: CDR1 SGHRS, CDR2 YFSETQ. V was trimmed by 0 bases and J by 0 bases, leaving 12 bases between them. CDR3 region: CASSLGGRAMNTEAFF. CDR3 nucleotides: TGCGCCAGCAGCTTGGGGGGGAGGGCGATGAACACTGAAGCTTTCTTT.

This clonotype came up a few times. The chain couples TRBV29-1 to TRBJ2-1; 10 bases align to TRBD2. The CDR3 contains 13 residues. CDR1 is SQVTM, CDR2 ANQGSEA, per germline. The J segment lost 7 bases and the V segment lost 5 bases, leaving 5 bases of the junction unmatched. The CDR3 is CSVSGRVRNEQFF. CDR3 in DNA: TGCAGCGTTAGCGGGAGGGTTCGGAATGAGCAGTTCTTC.

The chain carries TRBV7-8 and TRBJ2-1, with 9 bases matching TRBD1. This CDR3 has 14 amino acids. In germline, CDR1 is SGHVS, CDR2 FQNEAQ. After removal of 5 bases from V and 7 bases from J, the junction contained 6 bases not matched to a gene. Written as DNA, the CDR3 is TGTGCCAGCAGCGAGGGACAGGGTGGTAATGAGCAGTTCTTC. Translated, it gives CASSEGQGGNEQFF.

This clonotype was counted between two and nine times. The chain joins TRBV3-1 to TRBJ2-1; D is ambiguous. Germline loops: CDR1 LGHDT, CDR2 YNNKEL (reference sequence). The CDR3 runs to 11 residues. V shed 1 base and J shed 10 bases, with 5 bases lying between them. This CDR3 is CASSQVKEQFF. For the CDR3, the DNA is TGTGCCAGCAGCCAAGTTAAGGAGCAGTTCTTC.

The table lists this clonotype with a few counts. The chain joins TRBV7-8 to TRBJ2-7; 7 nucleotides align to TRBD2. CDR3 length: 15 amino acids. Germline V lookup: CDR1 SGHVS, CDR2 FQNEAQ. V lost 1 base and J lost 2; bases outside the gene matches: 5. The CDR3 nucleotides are TGTGCCAGCAGCTTAGTTCCGGGACTAACCTACGAGCAGTACTTC. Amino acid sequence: CASSLVPGLTYEQYF.

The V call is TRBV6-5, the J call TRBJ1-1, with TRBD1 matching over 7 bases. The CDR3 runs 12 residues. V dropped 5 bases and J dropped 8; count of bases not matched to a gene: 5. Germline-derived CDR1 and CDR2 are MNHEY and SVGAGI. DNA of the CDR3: TGTGCCAGCAGTCCGGACAGGTTAGAAGCTTTCTTT. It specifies CASSPDRLEAFF.